This T cell receptor (beta chain) emerged from a study of blood T cells in healthy people across ages (dated by TCRdb to the mid-2010s). About the investigation overall: Template switching captured roughly one uniquely barcoded TCR beta cDNA molecule per two T cells in model experiments. Age-related changes in TCR beta repertoire diversity were measured in the study by deep sequencing normalized with unique cDNA molecular identifiers. Donors were grouped into four age groups: young (average approximately 15 years), middle-aged (roughly 38), aged (about 60) and long-lived (around 80). Donors of different ages were randomly distributed across sequencing lanes to avoid experimental bias. Using the same blood draw, the study looked at two additional independent replicas of 1 million unique cDNA reads for two donors, one aged 18 to 30 and the other aged 80 or older.

The germline V gene (reference sequence) yields LGHDT for CDR1 and YNNKEL for CDR2. Between the V and J ends, shortened by 1 base and 1 base respectively, the junction contains 8 bases. Counted from cysteine to phenylalanine, this CDR3 has 15 amino acids. Only the CDR3 DNA stays, 45 bases, in frame from base 1. This clonotype was seen more than once but under ten times. There is no known antigen for this receptor. The record has no base qualities; no much larger clone is one base away. The donors were some 39 Caucasian individuals from Russia, aged roughly 6 to 100 years, who were systemically healthy. Each donor gave roughly 9.5 milliliters of peripheral blood, collected into EDTA-treated Vacutainer tubes. PBMCs were isolated by Ficoll-Paque density-gradient centrifugation, with at least 7 million obtained per sample. Total RNA, at least 6 micrograms per sample, was extracted from PBMCs with Trizol reagent. Naive CD45RAhigh/CD27high T cell percentages were measured by flow cytometry on a PBMC aliquot from every donor.

Libraries were built with 5' RACE. Sequencing was performed on an Illumina HiSeq 2500. A second PCR of about 7 to 12 cycles was performed with a sample-barcoded 5' primer and a J-beta primer mix. A template-switch 5' adaptor carrying 12 random nucleotides introduced a unique molecular identifier onto each TCR beta cDNA molecule. At least 2.5 million CDR3-containing paired-end reads were obtained from each sample. First-strand cDNA was synthesized from all RNA with the Mint cDNA synthesis kit, primed by a TRBC-specific oligonucleotide. Following uracil-DNA glycosylase treatment, a first 18-cycle PCR with universal primers M1SS and BC2_uni_R was performed on all cDNA. As for the original processing: Each sample was normalized by randomly selecting 1 million high-quality reads, each carrying a distinct molecular identifier. Reads sharing molecular identifiers were discarded rather than binned into consensus sequences. MiTCR, with a Q25 quality threshold and the strictest error-elimination algorithm, was used for CDR3 identification, clonotype clustering and error correction. A nonparametric unseen species model with Euler transformation was used to estimate a lower bound on total TCR beta diversity. TCRdb reanalyzed the raw reads on its own, using fastp at Q25 for trimming and MiXCR for clone calling, and kept in-frame beta chains. Here each entry gathers all rows of one CDR3 protein and keeps the most common genes and DNA. These V and J calls rely on TCRdb rather than the paper's analysis. For this sample the table gives some 900,000 distinct CDR3 sequences, of which 25% to 30% were detected only once. The ten biggest clones cover roughly 17% of the sample.

Overall results and qualifications from the work: Total diversity estimates from one million sequenced T cells were considered lower bounds and underestimates. Because the CMV infection status of the donors was unknown, age-related changes in expanded clonotypes may potentially have been confounded. A strong correlation was found between observed TCR beta diversity and the percentage of naive T cells measured by flow cytometry. Bulk unsorted PBMC profiling prevented conclusive comparison of naive and antigen-experienced compartments. Observed TCR beta diversity per million T cells fell roughly linearly with age, and a significant reduction was already apparent by age about 43. The long-lived group showed more naive CD4+ T cells, fewer expanded clones and increased TCR diversity than the aged group, suggesting age selection.

This chain joins TRBV3-1 to TRBJ2-1; the D gene assignment is ambiguous. Input material: blood. The receptor was derived from a woman older than 75 in good health. The CDR3 here reads CASSQGVDSYNEQFF. The nucleotides read TGTGCCAGCAGCCAAGGAGTCGATTCCTACAATGAGCAGTTCTTC.